Presented here are 18 T cell receptor beta chains from one specimen sequenced in a study of blood T cell repertoires in COVID-19. Sequencing was performed with immunoSEQ multiplex PCR; in TCRdb, only in-frame clones are kept and a portion is missing. The data show about 150,000 clones, more than 70% seen once. The sequenced sample was peripheral blood. These receptors were collected from a man between 45 and 60 years old who had recovered from COVID-19.

The CDR3 coding sequence is TGTGCCAGCAGCCAGGGACTAGCGGGGGGTGCCTACAATGAGCAGTTCTTC. It translates to CASSQGLAGGAYNEQFF. V usage is TRBV7-2 and J usage is TRBJ2-1, with 15 bases aligning to TRBD2. The V segment lost 5 bases and the J segment 2 bases; nucleotides outside the gene matches: 4. Germline V gene data show CDR1 as SGHTA and CDR2 as FQGNSA. The CDR3 has 17 residues. Supplemented by reference TRBV7-2 and TRBJ2-1, the full variable domain reads GAGVSQSPSNKVTEKGKDVELRCDPISGHTALYWYRQSLGQGLEFLIYFQGNSAPDKSGLPSDRFSAERTGGSVSTLTIQRTQQEDSAVYLCASSQGLAGGAYNEQFFGPGTRLTVL.

The chain carries TRBV7-9 and TRBJ2-3, with 9 positions matching TRBD1. The CDR3 has 14 residues. V shed 3 bases and J 6 bases; nucleotides not matched to a gene: 4. Germline lookup yields CDR1 SEHNR and CDR2 FQNEAQ (reference sequence). CDR3 nucleotide sequence: TGTGCCAGCAGCTTGACAGGGGGTGCGGATACGCAGTATTTT. Its translation is CASSLTGGADTQYF.

The count of this clone is one. The chain has TRBV19 and TRBJ2-7, with D possibly TRBD2 on 5 matching bases. V gave up 8 bases and J gave up 2 bases, with 13 bases separating them. The length of the CDR3 is 13 residues. Germline CDR1 and CDR2: LNHDA and SQIVND (reference sequence). CDR3 residues: CASGPGIPYEQYF. As DNA, the CDR3 is TGTGCCAGTGGCCCCGGGATTCCCTACGAGCAGTACTTC.

This chain links TRBV18 with TRBJ1-1; 10 nucleotides agree with TRBD1. The CDR3 is made up of 15 amino acids. Germline V lookup: CDR1 KGHSH, CDR2 LQKENI. V was pared by 4 bases and J by 5 bases, with 7 bases of the junction left unmatched. The CDR3 sequence is CASSLTGTGVTEAFF. The CDR3, as DNA: TGTGCCAGCTCACTTACCGGGACAGGGGTAACTGAAGCTTTCTTT.

The rearrangement links TRBV5-4 to TRBJ2-5; 8 nucleotides match TRBD1. Trimming removed 0 bases from V and 5 bases from J; junction bases left unmatched: 6. The CDR3 spans 15 residues. Germline CDR1 SGHNT, CDR2 YYREEE (reference sequence). CDR3 coding DNA: TGTGCCAGCAGCTTGGGGACAGGGTCGCGGGAGACCCAGTACTTC. Protein sequence: CASSLGTGSRETQYF. Looking up the rest from reference TRBV5-4 and TRBJ2-5 gives the full variable domain: ETGVTQSPTHLIKTRGQQVTLRCSSQSGHNTVSWYQQALGQGPQFIFQYYREEENGRGNFPPRFSGLQFPNYSSELNVNALELDDSALYLCASSLGTGSRETQYFGPGTRLLVL.

The chain links TRBV7-2 to TRBJ1-5; 10 bases are shared with TRBD1. The CDR3 sequence is 18 residues long. The J segment lost 3 bases and the V segment lost 5 bases, leaving 13 bases of the junction unmatched. The germline V gene encodes CDR1 SGHTA and CDR2 FQGNSA. CDR3: CASSRIPTGGADNQPQHF. DNA of the CDR3: TGTGCCAGCAGCCGCATCCCGACAGGGGGCGCCGACAATCAGCCCCAGCATTTT.

This clone is a singleton in its sample. V is TRBV6-2 or TRBV6-3 and J is TRBJ1-1, with 9 positions matching TRBD1. V dropped 2 bases and J dropped 5; count of bases not matched to a gene: 9. In germline, CDR1 is MNHEY, CDR2 SVGEGT. This CDR3 has 16 residues. The CDR3 nucleotides read TGTGCCAGCAGTTACGGAGGGACAGGGAAATGGACTGAAGCTTTCTTT. It yields the protein CASSYGGTGKWTEAFF.

The gene calls are TRBV4-3 and TRBJ1-5; 12 bases are a match to TRBD1. There are 18 residues in the CDR3. The V gene end was trimmed by 1 base and the J gene end by 2 bases; junction bases not matched to a gene: 6. Per the germline V gene, CDR1 is LGHNA and CDR2 is YSLEER. CDR3 region: CASSQGVGTGGGNQPQHF. The CDR3, as DNA: TGCGCCAGCAGCCAAGGTGTTGGGACAGGGGGCGGCAATCAGCCCCAGCATTTT.

The chain combines TRBV4-1 with TRBJ2-7; 7 bases are a match to TRBD1. The CDR3 is 14 residues long. Trimming removed 0 bases from V and 9 bases from J; junction bases left unmatched: 8. In germline, CDR1 is MGHRA, CDR2 YSYEKL. The chain's CDR3 is CASSQDRGQNVQYF. The CDR3 DNA reads TGCGCCAGCAGCCAAGATAGGGGACAGAATGTGCAGTACTTC.

The chain uses TRBV10-1 and TRBJ2-3, with 12 nucleotides matching TRBD1. The germline V gene has CDR1 WNHNN and CDR2 SYGVQD (reference sequence). This CDR3 is built from 16 residues. Unmatched junction bases numbered 8, after V lost 3 bases and J lost 7 bases. The CDR3 coding sequence is TGCGCCAGCAGTGATGACCGGGACAGGGGGCGAAATACGCAGTATTTT. Residues: CASSDDRDRGRNTQYF.

The chain has TRBV10-1 and TRBJ1-1; 9 bases match TRBD1. This CDR3 comprises 14 residues. V was clipped by 4 bases and J by 5 bases; unmatched bases: 5. Germline loops: CDR1 WNHNN, CDR2 SYGVQD (reference sequence). As DNA, the CDR3 is TGCGCCAGCAGTGCGGACAGGGGAAGAACTGAAGCTTTCTTT. Encoded protein: CASSADRGRTEAFF.

This clone was seen only once. The rearrangement joins TRBV4-3 to TRBJ1-5; 7 positions match TRBD1. The germline gives CDR1 LGHNA, CDR2 YSLEER. The CDR3 is 14 amino acids. Trimming removed 4 bases from V and 7 bases from J; junction bases left unmatched: 7. Here the CDR3 reads CASSLSGGVQPQHF. CDR3 bases: TGCGCCAGCAGCCTATCAGGGGGTGTGCAGCCCCAGCATTTT.

This rearrangement joins TRBV28 to TRBJ2-7, with D hard to call. The CDR3 length is 15 residues. In germline, CDR1 is MDHEN, CDR2 SYDVKM. The V end was cut by 4 bases, the J end by 0 bases, with 13 bases between. DNA of the CDR3: TGTGCCAGCAGTTCCCCGTGGTCCAGCTCCTACGAGCAGTACTTC. It translates to CASSSPWSSSYEQYF. Combining the CDR3 with reference TRBV28 and TRBJ2-7 gives the whole variable domain DVKVTQSSRYLVKRTGEKVFLECVQDMDHENMFWYRQDPGLGLRLIYFSYDVKMKEKGDIPEGYSVSREKKERFSLILESASTNQTSMYLCASSSPWSSSYEQYFGPGTRLTVT.

The rearrangement joins TRBV28 to TRBJ2-1; 16 nucleotides align to TRBD2. The CDR3 runs to 18 residues. Germline-derived CDR1 and CDR2 are MDHEN and SYDVKM. Trimming took 3 bases from V and 8 from J; bases not matched to a gene: 10. The CDR3 reads CASSFRPGTSGRAYEQFF. In DNA form, the CDR3 reads TGTGCCAGCAGTTTTCGGCCCGGGACTAGCGGGAGGGCATATGAGCAGTTCTTC.

This clone has a handful of counts. The chain couples TRBV7-2 to TRBJ1-5; D unclear. Germline-derived CDR1 and CDR2 are SGHTA and FQGNSA. The CDR3 covers 13 residues. V lost 3 bases and J lost 4, with 7 bases in between. Written as DNA, the CDR3 is TGTGCCAGCAGCTTCGGAGAGAATCAGCCCCAGCATTTT. This encodes CASSFGENQPQHF.

This chain uses TRBV30 with TRBJ2-5; D is ambiguous. Germline V lookup: CDR1 GTSNPN, CDR2 SVGIG (reference sequence). The V gene lost 2 bases and the J gene lost 5 bases, with 6 bases spanning the gap. The CDR3 has 11 residues. The DNA of the CDR3 is TGTGCCTGGAGTCACAAGGAGACCCAGTACTTC. Residues: CAWSHKETQYF.

CDR3: CASSQGQYTGELFF. In DNA, the CDR3 is TGTGCCAGCAGCCAGGGACAGTACACCGGGGAGCTGTTTTTT. The rearrangement joins TRBV3-1 (or the pseudogene TRBV3-2) to TRBJ2-2, with 7 bases that match TRBD1. There are 14 residues in the CDR3. Losses at the gene ends were 3 bases for V and 3 bases for J; bases not matched to a gene: 1. Germline values: CDR1 LGHDT, CDR2 YNNKEL (reference sequence).

The J gene is TRBJ2-7, the V gene TRBV10-1; 8 nucleotides match TRBD1. CDR1 and CDR2 from the germline V gene are WNHNN and SYGVQD (reference sequence). J gave up 6 bases and V 7 bases, and 14 bases lay outside the gene matches. The CDR3 has 15 amino acids. The CDR3, as DNA: TGCGCCAGCATTCCGGACAGGGAGACCTACCGCGAGCAGTACTTC. Protein sequence: CASIPDRETYREQYF.